The 29 T cell receptor beta chains listed next were all sequenced from one sample in a study of CD8+CD57+ T cells in acquired aplastic anemia. CDR3 and TCR beta VDJ profiling relied on genomic DNA as the template. Each CDR3 protein gets one entry after TCRdb re-called the reads with MiXCR. In the table there are roughly 300,000 distinct CDR3 sequences, roughly 50% of which are singletons. The sample was sorted CD4+, CD8+, or CD8+CD57+ T cells (not recorded which) from PBMCs. Receptors were obtained from a human donor with severe aplastic anemia or a healthy control (not recorded which).

V is TRBV7-8 and J is TRBJ2-5; D gene unclear. V was cut by 6 bases and J by 5 bases, with 19 bases left in between. This CDR3 is 15 amino acids long. CDR1 is SGHVS and CDR2 is FQNEAQ in the germline V gene. The chain's CDR3 is CASRKGKLDGETQYF. In DNA form, the CDR3 reads TGTGCCAGCAGAAAAGGGAAATTAGACGGGGAGACCCAGTACTTC.

As for this clonotype: The junction departs from germline at one end; a sequencing error may be responsible. This chain links TRBV7-8 with TRBJ2-1, with a tentative D call TRBD2 (6 bases). Per germline, CDR1 SGHVS and CDR2 FQNEAQ. The CDR3 totals 13 residues. For the CDR3, the DNA is TGCGCCAGCAGCTTGGGGGGATCCTACGAGCAGTTCTTC. Translated: CASSLGGSYEQFF.

This chain connects TRBV2 to TRBJ2-1; TRBD1 matches 10 bases. V was pared by 6 bases and J by 8 bases, with 7 bases of the junction left unmatched. The V gene's germline CDR1 is SNHLY and CDR2 FYNNEI. The CDR3 runs 14 residues. This chain's CDR3 is CASSLDRGRDEQFF. CDR3 sequence (DNA): TGTGCCAGCAGCCTCGACAGGGGGCGGGATGAGCAGTTCTTC.

The chain carries TRBV25-1 and TRBJ2-3, with TRBD2 matching 9 bases. Germline CDR1 MGHDK, CDR2 SYGVNS. V trimming: 6 bases; J trimming: 4 bases; junction bases outside the gene matches: 5. The CDR3 runs 14 residues. This chain's CDR3 is CASSVAGVSDTQYF. Here the CDR3 DNA reads TGTGCCAGCAGCGTAGCGGGGGTGTCAGATACGCAGTATTTT.

The V and J genes are TRBV20-1 and TRBJ2-3; TRBD2 matches 8 bases. The CDR3 is 13 amino acids. Germline V lookup: CDR1 DFQATT, CDR2 SNEGSKA (reference sequence). The CDR3 DNA sequence: TGCAGCCAATTTAGCGGGGGCACAGATACGCAGTATTTT. Residues: CSQFSGGTDTQYF.

The J gene is TRBJ2-5, the V gene TRBV7-9, with D possibly TRBD1 on 6 matching bases. CDR3 length equals 14 residues. Trimming shortened V by 5 bases and J by 4 bases, and 14 bases separated the two germline ends. Germline values: CDR1 SEHNR, CDR2 FQNEAQ (reference sequence). The CDR3 protein is CASSATGTGETQYF. The CDR3 DNA follows: TGTGCCAGCAGCGCCACAGGGACGGGAGAGACCCAGTACTTC. The full variable domain, with the rest looked up from reference TRBV7-9 and TRBJ2-5, is DTGVSQNPRHKITKRGQNVTFRCDPISEHNRLYWYRQTLGQGPEFLTYFQNEAQLEKSRLLSDRFSAERPKGSFSTLEIQRTEQGDSAMYLCASSATGTGETQYFGPGTRLLVL.

The chain combines TRBV28 with TRBJ2-5; TRBD1 matches 7 bases. The junction had 13 bases not matched to a gene; V was cut back by 3 bases and J by 6 bases. The CDR3 consists of 16 residues. Germline CDR1 reads MDHEN; CDR2 reads SYDVKM. The CDR3 here is CASSLMSENRGKTQYF. The CDR3 DNA sequence: TGTGCCAGCAGTTTGATGTCGGAGAACAGGGGAAAGACCCAGTACTTC.

Note on this clonotype: The germline gene is not matched at one end of the junction; a read error may be the cause. The chain employs TRBV7-8 and TRBJ2-1; D gene uncertain. This CDR3 spans 14 amino acids. CDR1 and CDR2 from the germline V gene are SGHVS and FQNEAQ. The CDR3 coding sequence is TGTGCCAGCAGCTTAGGGGCAGCCTTCAATGGGCAGTTCTTC. Its protein product is CASSLGAAFNGQFF.

This sequence joins TRBV7-2 and TRBJ2-7, with D tentatively TRBD2 (6 bases). This CDR3 has 17 amino acids. V gave up 8 bases and J gave up 2 bases, with 25 bases separating them. In germline, CDR1 is SGHTA, CDR2 FQGNSA. The CDR3 reads CASSPRAGGPAPYEQYF. CDR3 DNA: TGTGCCAGCTCACCACGAGCGGGCGGACCAGCACCCTACGAGCAGTACTTC.

The V gene is TRBV20-1, the J gene TRBJ2-1; 11 positions agree with TRBD2. V was clipped by 6 bases and J by 7 bases; unmatched bases: 8. The CDR3 loop spans 14 amino acids. Germline V gene lookup returns CDR1 DFQATT and CDR2 SNEGSKA (reference sequence). CDR3 protein: CSATTSGSNNEQFF. Here the CDR3 DNA reads TGCAGTGCAACCACTAGCGGGAGTAATAATGAGCAGTTCTTC.

The rearrangement links TRBV9 to TRBJ1-1, with TRBD1 matching 7 bases. The CDR3 has 16 residues. V dropped 4 bases and J dropped 1; count of bases not matched to a gene: 10. The germline CDR1 and CDR2 sequences are SGDLS and YYNGEE. CDR3 amino acids: CASSPAPGQTNTEAFF. The CDR3 DNA is TGTGCCAGCAGCCCAGCCCCGGGACAGACGAACACTGAAGCTTTCTTT.

This clonotype was counted many times. The V gene is TRBV29-1, the J gene TRBJ2-7, with D perhaps given as TRBD1 or TRBD2 (6 bases each). The germline CDR1 and CDR2 sequences are SQVTM and ANQGSEA. The CDR3 contains 17 residues. The V end lost 2 bases, the J end lost 0 bases, and 20 bases lay between the germline ends. The CDR3 coding sequence is TGCAGCGTTGAAACGGGTTTGGGGGGCCTTAGCTCCTACGAGCAGTACTTC. As protein: CSVETGLGGLSSYEQYF.

The rearrangement uses TRBV20-1 and TRBJ2-7; 9 bases are a match to TRBD1. Looked up from germline, CDR1 is DFQATT and CDR2 is SNEGSKA (reference sequence). The CDR3 sequence is 14 residues long. With 0 bases clipped from V and 6 bases from J, the junction kept 6 bases outside the gene matches. This CDR3 is CSARDMDRGPEQYF. CDR3 bases: TGCAGTGCTAGAGATATGGACAGGGGCCCCGAGCAGTACTTC.

The chain links TRBV20-1 to TRBJ1-2, with 11 bases aligning to TRBD1. CDR3 length: 14 amino acids. After removal of 8 bases from V and 8 bases from J, the junction contained 13 bases not matched to a gene. CDR1 DFQATT and CDR2 SNEGSKA come from the germline V gene (reference sequence). For the CDR3, the DNA is TGCAGTTCTCCTGCTGGACAGGGGGCGCGGGGCTACACCTTC. Residues: CSSPAGQGARGYTF.

The CDR3 DNA reads TGTGCCAGCGGGCCGGAATTCTCACCCCTCCACTTT. This codes for CASGPEFSPLHF. The chain combines TRBV2 with TRBJ1-6, with D uncertain. The CDR3 spans 12 residues. V was shortened by 8 bases and J by 10 bases, with 12 bases between the two germline ends. CDR1 is SNHLY, CDR2 FYNNEI, per germline.

This chain connects TRBV10-3 to TRBJ2-5; D unclear. CDR3 length equals 13 residues. Per germline, CDR1 ENHRY and CDR2 SYGVKD. The germline V and J ends were trimmed by 6 bases and 1 base, with 9 bases remaining between them. CDR3 sequence: CAIRGSSQETQYF. CDR3 bases: TGTGCCATCAGGGGGTCAAGCCAAGAGACCCAGTACTTC.

The chain is built from TRBV19 and TRBJ1-6, with TRBD1 identical over 10 bases. The CDR3 has 15 residues. Germline values: CDR1 LNHDA, CDR2 SQIVND (reference sequence). The V gene end was trimmed by 3 bases and the J gene end by 14 bases; junction bases not matched to a gene: 10. This chain's CDR3 is CASSISGTGVPALHF. Here the CDR3 DNA reads TGTGCCAGTAGTATCTCCGGGACAGGGGTCCCCGCCCTCCACTTT.

The V call is TRBV20-1, the J call TRBJ2-1, with unresolved D. Germline assignment: CDR1 DFQATT and CDR2 SNEGSKA (reference sequence). This CDR3 spans 15 amino acids. Deletions cut 6 bases from V and 0 bases from J, with 15 bases between. The DNA of the CDR3 is TGCAGTGCGCCCTACCTGGGCAGCTCCTACAATGAGCAGTTCTTC. Encoded protein: CSAPYLGSSYNEQFF.

Regarding this clonotype: One junction end disagrees with the germline gene, perhaps due to a read error. The chain employs TRBV7-7 and TRBJ2-5; 11 nucleotides align to TRBD1. CDR1 SSHAT and CDR2 FNYEAQ come from the germline V gene (reference sequence). The CDR3 is 15 residues long. The CDR3 DNA is TGTGCTAGCAGCCCGGACAGGGGGCGGCAAGAGACCCAGTACTTC. Translation: CASSPDRGRQETQYF.

This clonotype was found many times. The V call is TRBV5-1, the J call TRBJ2-5, with a weak D call TRBD2 (6 bases). V dropped 4 bases and J dropped 3 bases, with 13 bases sitting between them. CDR1 is SGHRS, CDR2 YFSETQ, per germline. CDR3 length: 14 residues. The CDR3 protein is CASSPGGFEETQYF. CDR3 nucleotide sequence: TGCGCCAGCAGCCCAGGAGGGTTCGAAGAGACCCAGTACTTC.

There are many counts of this clonotype. This chain uses TRBV4-2 with TRBJ2-3; a weak D match, TRBD2 (7 bases). The CDR3 spans 14 residues. The germline gives CDR1 LGHNA, CDR2 YNFKEQ. The V gene lost 7 bases and the J gene lost 4 bases, with 15 bases spanning the gap. CDR3 DNA sequence: TGTGCCAGCATGGAGGGGGGGCGCGCAGATACGCAGTATTTT. Protein product: CASMEGGRADTQYF.

This clonotype was observed at least ten times. The chain links TRBV6-1 to TRBJ2-7; TRBD1 matches at 9 bases. The ends lost 5 bases at V and 0 bases at J; junction bases unmatched: 8. CDR1 and CDR2 (germline): MNHNS, SASEGT. CDR3 size: 16 residues. This CDR3 is CASSHPGQGFSYEQYF. In DNA form, the CDR3 reads TGTGCCAGCAGTCACCCGGGACAGGGTTTCTCCTACGAGCAGTACTTC.

To note about this clonotype: Here the CDR3 omits its conserved ending phenylalanine or tryptophan, so a read error is the likely source. The chain carries TRBV20-1 and TRBJ1-1; D is undetermined. Germline CDR1 DFQATT, CDR2 SNEGSKA (reference sequence). This CDR3 is built from 14 residues. Trimming took off 0 bases at V and 10 bases at J, with 18 bases between the two ends. CDR3 coding DNA: TGCAGTGCTAGAGATCCGAAGGAAACCAGTGGAGCTTTCTGT. This sequence encodes CSARDPKETSGAFC.

CDR3 nucleotides: TGTGCCATCAGTGACGGCAGGCGGGACTATGGCTACACCTTC. Translated, it gives CAISDGRRDYGYTF. The chain recombines TRBV10-3 with TRBJ1-2; the D is unclear. CDR1 and CDR2 from the germline V gene are ENHRY and SYGVKD. The CDR3 spans 14 residues. Trimming cost V 3 bases and J 3 bases, with 11 bases left between them.

The CDR3 region is CSVLTGTGELAGGFF. The CDR3 DNA reads as TGCAGCGTCCTTACCGGGACAGGGGAACTAGCTGGAGGGTTCTTC. The chain uses TRBV29-1 and TRBJ2-1; 10 bases are a match to TRBD1. V was pared by 6 bases and J by 15 bases, with 20 bases of the junction left unmatched. This CDR3 contains 15 residues. CDR1 and CDR2 from the germline V gene are SQVTM and ANQGSEA.

This clonotype was seen more than once but under ten times. V is TRBV29-1 and J is TRBJ1-1, with 7 bases identical to TRBD1. The junction had 3 bases not matched to a gene; V was cut back by 6 bases and J by 2 bases. The germline CDR1 and CDR2 sequences are SQVTM and ANQGSEA. The CDR3 sequence is 12 residues long. The CDR3, as DNA: TGCAGCGTCGGGACAGTCAACACTGAAGCTTTCTTT. This gives the protein CSVGTVNTEAFF.

V gene TRBV2 combines with J gene TRBJ2-7, with D perhaps assigned TRBD1 or TRBD2 (5 bases each). Trimming removed 6 bases at V and 4 bases at J, with 16 bases between. This CDR3 is 14 amino acids long. Germline V gives CDR1 SNHLY, CDR2 FYNNEI. The CDR3 region has the DNA TGTGCCAGCAGCCGATCCGGGACGCGGTACGAGCAGTACTTC. This gives the protein CASSRSGTRYEQYF.

The genes are TRBV5-1 and TRBJ2-1; D possibly corresponds to TRBD1 (6 bases). The J call may be faulty, since TRBJ2-7 better matches the DNA end. The length of the CDR3 is 14 residues. In germline, CDR1 is SGHRS, CDR2 YFSETQ. The CDR3 here is CASSSDSFSYEQYF. CDR3 nucleotide sequence: TGCGCCAGCAGCTCGGACAGCTTCTCCTACGAGCAGTACTTC.

This clonotype has at least ten counts. This chain connects TRBV15 to TRBJ1-1, with unresolved D. Per germline, CDR1 LNHNV and CDR2 YYDKDF (reference sequence). This CDR3 contains 16 residues. V was shortened by 4 bases and J by 1 base, with 16 bases between the two germline ends. This CDR3 is CATSTLRLKGNTEAFF. The CDR3 coding sequence is TGTGCCACCAGCACCCTAAGATTAAAGGGGAACACTGAAGCTTTCTTT.